The clone carrying this T cell receptor beta chain was seen many times. The time point was: sample taken at primary tumor resection. The sample originates from a study of spatial heterogeneity in lung cancer. Study in general: The average appearance count of each unique TCR and UMI combination in raw reads was more than ten.

TCR cDNA molecules each had a unique molecular identifier. TCRdb recomputed calls from the 5' RACE reads with MiXCR, one row per CDR3 protein. The data show roughly 25,000 distinct CDR3 sequences, with 5.5% to 7.5% seen just once and roughly an eighth held by the top ten. V shed 4 bases, J shed 0 bases, and the junction held 10 bases outside the gene matches. The CDR3 totals 19 residues. CDR1 MGHRA and CDR2 YSYEKL come from the germline V gene. This specimen was PBMCs, taken at surgery. This sequence was found in a male donor with early-stage non-small cell lung cancer. The rearrangement uses TRBV4-1 and TRBJ1-6; the match to TRBD1 covers 9 bases. The CDR3 DNA follows: TGCGCCAGCAGCCGATTCACAGGGGGCGAGGACTCCTATAATTCACCCCTCCACTTT. Protein: CASSRFTGGEDSYNSPLHF.